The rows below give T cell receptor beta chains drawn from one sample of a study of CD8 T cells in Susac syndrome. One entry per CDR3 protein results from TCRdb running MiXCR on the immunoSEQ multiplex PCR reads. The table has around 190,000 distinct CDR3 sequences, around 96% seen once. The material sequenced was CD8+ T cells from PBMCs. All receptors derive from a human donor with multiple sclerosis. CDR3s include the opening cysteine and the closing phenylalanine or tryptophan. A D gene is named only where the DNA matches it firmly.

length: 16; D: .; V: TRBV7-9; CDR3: CASTFQGDATQETQYF
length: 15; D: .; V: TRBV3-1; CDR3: CASSQDLVGATEAFF
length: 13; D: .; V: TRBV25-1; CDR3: CASRGHDGYGYTF
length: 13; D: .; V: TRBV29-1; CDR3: CSVGVTPRGEAFF
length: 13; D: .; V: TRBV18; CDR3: CASSSTESYEQYF
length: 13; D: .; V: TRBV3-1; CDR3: CASRSQGYTEAFF
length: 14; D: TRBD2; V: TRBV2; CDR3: CASRNGTSSNIQYF
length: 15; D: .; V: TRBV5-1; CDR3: CASSLGPGTTGELFF
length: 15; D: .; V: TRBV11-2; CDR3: CASSLAAMNTGELFF
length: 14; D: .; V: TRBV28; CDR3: CASSLPGAGNTIYF
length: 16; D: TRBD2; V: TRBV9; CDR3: CASSAPGLAGFVEQYF
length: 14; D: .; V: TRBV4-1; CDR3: CASSQEPGAYEQYF
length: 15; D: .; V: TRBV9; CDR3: CASSVEEGMNTEAFF
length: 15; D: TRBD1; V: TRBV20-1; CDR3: CSARTQDRVNYEQYF
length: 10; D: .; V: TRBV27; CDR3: CPSRAETQYF
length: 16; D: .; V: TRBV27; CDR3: CASSLGWTPSTGELFF
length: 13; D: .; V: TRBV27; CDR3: CASTSGGYNEQFF
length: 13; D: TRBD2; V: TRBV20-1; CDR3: CSARMGTSREQFF
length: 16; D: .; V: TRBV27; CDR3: CASTPYAAKNTGELFF
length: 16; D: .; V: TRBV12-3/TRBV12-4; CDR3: CASSPVGLGPYNEQFF
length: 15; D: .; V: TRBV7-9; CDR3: CASSYQQGGNTEAFF
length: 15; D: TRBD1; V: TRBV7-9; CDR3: CASSISGTVNTEAFF
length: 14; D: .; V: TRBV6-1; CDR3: CASSAFGLQETQYF
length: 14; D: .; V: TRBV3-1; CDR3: CASSQEPLAYEQYF
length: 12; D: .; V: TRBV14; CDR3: CASSHLYTEAFF
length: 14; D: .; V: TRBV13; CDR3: CASSLLESSYEQYF
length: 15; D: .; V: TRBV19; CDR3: CASSASGNSYNEQFF
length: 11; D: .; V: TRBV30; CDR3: CAFDISYEQYF
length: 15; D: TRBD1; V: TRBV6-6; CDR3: CASSFPGQGYSPLHF
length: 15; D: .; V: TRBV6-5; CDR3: CASSPPGQVAYGYTF
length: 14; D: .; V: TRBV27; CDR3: CASSLYGGSYEQYF
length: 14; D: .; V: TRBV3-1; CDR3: CASSQQGWDGELFF
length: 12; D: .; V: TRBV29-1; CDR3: CSVEEDSYEQYF
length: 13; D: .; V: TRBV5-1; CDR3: CASSLGARYEQYF
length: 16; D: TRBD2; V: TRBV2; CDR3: CASSGDVTVGGETQYF
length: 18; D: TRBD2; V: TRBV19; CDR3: CASSRTTLPGTNIDTQYF
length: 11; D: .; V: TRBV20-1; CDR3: CSVADSYEQYF
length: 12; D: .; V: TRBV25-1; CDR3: CASSEVTGEQFF
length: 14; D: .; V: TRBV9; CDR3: CASSVGGSNQPQHF
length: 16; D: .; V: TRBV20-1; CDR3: CSARVEDLYSNQPQHF
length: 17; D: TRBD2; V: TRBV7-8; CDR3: CASSLGLAGDLYNEQFF
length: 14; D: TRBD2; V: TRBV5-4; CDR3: CASSTRLARNEQYF
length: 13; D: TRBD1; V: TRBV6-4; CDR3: CASRSQGTAEAFF
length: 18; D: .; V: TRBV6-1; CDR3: CASSPPDSHSRAKNIQYF
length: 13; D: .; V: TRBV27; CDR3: CASSISSKNEQFF
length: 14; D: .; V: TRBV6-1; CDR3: CASRARWGPQTQYF
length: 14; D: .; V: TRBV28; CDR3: CASSSTGYNQPQHF
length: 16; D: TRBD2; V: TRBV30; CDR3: CAWSVRAAGEGDTQYF
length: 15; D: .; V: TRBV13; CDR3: CASSLGALAKNIQYF
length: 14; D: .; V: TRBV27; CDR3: CASRGGSGANVLTF
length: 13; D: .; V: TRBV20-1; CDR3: CSARDSALGEQFF
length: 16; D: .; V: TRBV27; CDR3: CASSLKKADSYNEQFF
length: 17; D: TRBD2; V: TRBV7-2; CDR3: CASSLLAGYYRTDTQYF
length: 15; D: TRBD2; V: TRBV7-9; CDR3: CASSPRGRGEETQYF
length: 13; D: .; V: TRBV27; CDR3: CASSPPGGSEAFF
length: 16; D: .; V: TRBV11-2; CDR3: CASSLEVVSSTDTQYF